The subject of this entry is one TCR beta chain. Its antigen is unidentified. This sample was included in a study of blood T cells in healthy people across ages. Study results and caveats: Across the age range, TCR beta diversity per million T cells fell in a roughly linear way. Higher diversity, along with more naive CD4+ cells, distinguished long-lived donors from aged donors.

Through a sample-barcoded 5' primer and a J-beta primer mix, a second PCR was run for roughly 6 to 12 cycles. The template-switch adaptor was a 5' adaptor with 12 random nucleotides. It tagged each cDNA molecule. TCRdb analysed the 5' RACE reads with MiXCR anew, one entry per CDR3 protein. This sample has around 2 million distinct CDR3 sequences; roughly 43% occur once, and the top ten carry roughly 23%. Donors were systemically healthy Caucasian individuals from Russia aged roughly 6 to 100 years. The specimen was blood. The source is a human donor in good health.

CDR3: CASSQDLAGVVDTQYF. In nucleotides, the CDR3 is TGTGCCAGCAGCCAAGATCTGGCGGGGGTGGTAGATACGCAGTATTTT. The V gene is TRBV14, the J gene TRBJ2-3, with 7 positions matching TRBD2. Germline V gene data show CDR1 as SGHDN and CDR2 as FVKESK. Germline trimming cut 0 bases from V and 5 bases from J; bases unmatched to any gene: 8. The CDR3 is 16 residues long.